This T cell receptor (beta chain) was captured in a study of cytomegalovirus exposure and HLA in healthy donors. Study results and limitations: Many donors shared some public TCRs, even though most TCR sequences were rare. Researchers counted 164 TCR beta chains as cytomegalovirus-associated. Differences between HLA loci emerged in a later analysis of TCR association rates, with DRB1 most and HLA-C fewest. Another analysis was done later, and it associated 17,000 or so TCR beta sequences with HLA alleles at 0.05 false discovery rate.

This CDR3 has 12 amino acids. The germline V gene has CDR1 MDHEN and CDR2 SYDVKM. V was cut by 5 bases and J by 5 bases, with 7 bases left in between. Regarding this clone: Its specificity is not known.

The PCR made use of 60 Vbeta and 13 Jbeta primers. Assay used: immunoSEQ multiplex PCR; TCRdb lists only in-frame clones, some missing. The repertoire holds about 150,000 clones, less than 85% seen once, with 4.3% in the top ten. The sequencing sample was made of PBMCs. This TCR was recovered from a man younger than 35 in good health and CMV-seropositive. The chain uses TRBV28 and TRBJ1-5; D uncertain. DNA for the CDR3: TGTGCCAGCAGTCCCACAGATCAGCCCCAGCATTTT. Translated, it gives CASSPTDQPQHF.